These T cell receptor beta chains were read from a single sample in a study of regulatory T cells in long-lasting Graves disease. TCRdb itself ran the multiplex PCR reads through MiXCR, one entry per CDR3 protein. The sample holds some 250,000 distinct CDR3 sequences, around 18% seen once. The sample was also reused in another study, on T cells in Graves' hyperthyroidism and ophthalmopathy.

The sample in question was peripheral blood mononuclear cells (PBMCs), obtained at new diagnosis, from a patient treated with antithyroid drugs. These receptors were taken from a woman aged 25-40 years with Graves disease. Each CDR3 is given with its conserved first and last residue. The D gene is left open where the match is weak. A clone size is listed for some rows: how often the clone was seen (once, few, many), or a class if it is expanded.

J gene: TRBJ1-1; clone size: many; V gene: TRBV3-1; D gene: TRBD1; CDR3 DNA: TGTGCCAGCACACCCAGGGGGCCTAAGATCACTGAAGCTTTCTTT; CDR3 protein: CASTPRGPKITEAFF
J gene: TRBJ2-7; clone size: -; V gene: TRBV5-1; D gene: TRBD1; CDR3 DNA: TGCGCCAGCAGCTTTGCTCAAGGGGGCTTCTCCTACGAGCAGTACTTC; CDR3 protein: CASSFAQGGFSYEQYF
J gene: TRBJ1-4; clone size: -; V gene: TRBV4-2; D gene: -; CDR3 DNA: TGTGCCAGCAGCCAAGATACCCGAAGGCTGTTTTTT; CDR3 protein: CASSQDTRRLFF
J gene: TRBJ1-2; clone size: few; V gene: TRBV9; D gene: -; CDR3 DNA: TGTGCCAGCAGCGAACCGGGACAAGAGTATGGCTACACCTTC; CDR3 protein: CASSEPGQEYGYTF
J gene: TRBJ2-3; clone size: once; V gene: TRBV29-1; D gene: TRBD2; CDR3 DNA: TGCAGCGTGGAACCCCGGACTAGCGGGGGCACAGATACGCAGTATTTT; CDR3 protein: CSVEPRTSGGTDTQYF
J gene: TRBJ2-3; clone size: -; V gene: TRBV7-2; D gene: -; CDR3 DNA: TGTGCCAGCAGCCCGACTAGGGTGTTCTCAGATACGCAGTATTTT; CDR3 protein: CASSPTRVFSDTQYF
J gene: TRBJ1-1; clone size: many; V gene: TRBV20-1; D gene: TRBD1; CDR3 DNA: TGCAGTGCCTCCCAGGGGGCGAACACTGAAGCTTTCTTT; CDR3 protein: CSASQGANTEAFF
J gene: TRBJ1-4; clone size: many; V gene: TRBV3-1; D gene: -; CDR3 DNA: TGTGCCAGCAGCCAAAAGGACAGAGAAAAACTGTTTTTT; CDR3 protein: CASSQKDREKLFF
J gene: TRBJ1-5; clone size: many; V gene: TRBV12-5; D gene: TRBD1; CDR3 DNA: TGTGCTAGTGGTTTAAGAATTTTGGGACAGCCTGACTGGTTGGAGCCCCAGCATTTT; CDR3 protein: CASGLRILGQPDWLEPQHF
J gene: TRBJ2-2; clone size: many; V gene: TRBV12-3/TRBV12-4; D gene: -; CDR3 DNA: TGTGCCAGCAGTTCCCTGGGGGGCGCCGGGGAGCTGTTTTTT; CDR3 protein: CASSSLGGAGELFF